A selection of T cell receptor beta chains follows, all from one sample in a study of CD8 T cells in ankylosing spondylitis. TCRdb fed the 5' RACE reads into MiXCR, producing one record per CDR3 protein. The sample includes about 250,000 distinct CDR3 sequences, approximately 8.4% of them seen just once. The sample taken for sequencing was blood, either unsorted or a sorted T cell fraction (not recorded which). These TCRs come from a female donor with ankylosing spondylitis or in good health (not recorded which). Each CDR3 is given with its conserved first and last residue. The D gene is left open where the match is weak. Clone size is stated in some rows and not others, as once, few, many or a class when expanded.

TGCAGTGCTAGTACTCGTCCCGGGGAGCTGTTTTTT	CSASTRPGELFF	many	.	TRBJ2-2	TRBV20-1
TGCGCCAGCAGTGGTAGTAGAACCGGGGAGCTGTTTTTT	CASSGSRTGELFF	many	.	TRBJ2-2	TRBV10-1
TGTGCCAGCTGTTTAGCCGACGGTTACTGGGCCTCTGGAAACACCATATATTTT	CASCLADGYWASGNTIYF	.	.	TRBJ1-3	TRBV12-3/TRBV12-4
TGCGCCAGCAGACGCGACAGCAATGAAAAACTGTTTTTT	CASRRDSNEKLFF	many	.	TRBJ1-4	TRBV5-1
TGTGCCAGCAGCTTCCTCTCCCCGGGGCGGGGGTATGGCTACACCTTC	CASSFLSPGRGYGYTF	few	.	TRBJ1-2	TRBV7-2
TGTGCCAGCAGCTTAACCCGGGACAGCGGGACAGATACGCAGTATTTT	CASSLTRDSGTDTQYF	few	.	TRBJ2-3	TRBV7-2
TGTGCCAGCAGTCCGGCAGTCAGGAATCAGCCCCAGCATTTT	CASSPAVRNQPQHF	many	.	TRBJ1-5	TRBV6-2/TRBV6-3
TGTGCCAGCAGCCGACTTATCCAACAGGCGGTGCCTGAGCAGTTCTTC	CASSRLIQQAVPEQFF	many	.	TRBJ2-1	TRBV27
TGTGCCAGCAGCCAAGATCTTCGGTACAGAACTTACGAGCAGTACTTC	CASSQDLRYRTYEQYF	many	.	TRBJ2-7	TRBV3-2
TGTGCCAGCAGCCCTTTGGGCCTACAACGGGGCCCCTACAATGAGCAGTTCTTC	CASSPLGLQRGPYNEQFF	.	.	TRBJ2-1	TRBV11-2
TGCAGTGCTAGGGAACAGGGAATTAACCAAGAGACCCAGTACTTC	CSAREQGINQETQYF	many	.	TRBJ2-5	TRBV20-1
TGTGCCAGCAGCTCATGGGCGGTGGTGGGGGCTAAAAACATTCAGTACTTC	CASSSWAVVGAKNIQYF	many	.	TRBJ2-4	TRBV11-2
TGTGCCAGCAGTTACTCAGGGGGGCTGGGCACTGAAGCTTTCTTT	CASSYSGGLGTEAFF	many	.	TRBJ1-1	TRBV6-5
TGTGCCACCAGGAGTCACACCGGGGAGCTGTTTTTT	CATRSHTGELFF	many	.	TRBJ2-2	TRBV24-1
TGTGCCTGGAAGTCGGGCGGGAGACTTTCGGCGTTCTTC	CAWKSGGRLSAFF	many	TRBD2	TRBJ2-1	TRBV30
TGTGCCAGCAGCTCGACCGGGGGGACGCTTGCGCCCCAGCATTTT	CASSSTGGTLAPQHF	many	.	TRBJ1-5	TRBV7-8
TGTGCCAGCAGCACAACGGGACGTGATACGCAGTATTTT	CASSTTGRDTQYF	.	.	TRBJ2-3	TRBV7-9
TGTGCCAGCAGCTCCAACTTAGCGGGAGAGCAGTTCTTC	CASSSNLAGEQFF	.	TRBD2	TRBJ2-1	TRBV7-2
TGCAGTGCTAATGGGGGAGGTCAGCCCCAGCATTTT	CSANGGGQPQHF	many	.	TRBJ1-5	TRBV20-1
TGTGCCAGCAGCTACCAGAGGGGCGCAAGCAATCAGCCCCAGCATTTT	CASSYQRGASNQPQHF	many	.	TRBJ1-5	TRBV7-2
TGTGCCAGCAGCTACCTGGGACTAGCCCCCTACGAGCAGTACTTC	CASSYLGLAPYEQYF	many	TRBD2	TRBJ2-7	TRBV7-2
TGCGCCAGCACTCTCGAACCGGGAGCTAACTATGGCTACACCTTC	CASTLEPGANYGYTF	many	.	TRBJ1-2	TRBV5-1
TGTGCCAGCATGGGAGAAGGACAGGGAATGTACGAGCAGTACTTC	CASMGEGQGMYEQYF	many	TRBD1	TRBJ2-7	TRBV28
TGTGCCAGCAGTTCCGCCCAGGACACCGGGGAGCTGTTTTTT	CASSSAQDTGELFF	many	.	TRBJ2-2	TRBV6-2/TRBV6-3
TGTGCCTGGAGGGGAGACCTCTACTCCTACAATGAGCAGTTCTTC	CAWRGDLYSYNEQFF	many	.	TRBJ2-1	TRBV30
TGTGCCAGCAGGCGGGCCGATGGCACAGATACGCAGTATTTT	CASRRADGTDTQYF	many	.	TRBJ2-3	TRBV12-3/TRBV12-4
TGTGCCTGGAGTGTAAACACTGAAGCTTTCTTT	CAWSVNTEAFF	.	.	TRBJ1-1	TRBV30